This TCR beta chain derives from a study of CD8 T cells in Susac syndrome (dated by TCRdb to about 2019). About the study as a whole: The study used repertoire sequencing to test whether antigen drove CD8+ T cell activation and differentiation in Susac syndrome. The study compared CD8+ T cell repertoire clonality among about a dozen healthy donors, roughly 14 Susac syndrome patients and some 16 multiple sclerosis patients.

The research as a whole found: The number of individuals in the TCR sequencing and HLA analysis was acknowledged as relatively small.

Including the terminal cysteine and phenylalanine, the CDR3 comprises 15 residues. Kept here is only the CDR3 DNA, which spans 45 bases and is read in frame from base 1. V is clipped by 5 bases and J by 2 bases, and the sequence between their germline boundaries is 13 bases long. Sequences SEHNR (CDR1) and FQNEAQ (CDR2) are obtained from the germline V gene (reference sequence). High-throughput TCR beta sequencing profiled peripheral blood CD8+ and CD4+ T cells from healthy donors, Susac syndrome patients and multiple sclerosis patients. The multiple sclerosis controls were treatment-naive patients who had stable or active relapsing-remitting disease and met the revised McDonald criteria. Bulk CD8+ and CD4+ T cells were purified magnetically by negative isolation, whereas CD8+ TEMRA cells were enriched by FACS. Blood was collected in EDTA tubes and processed within 24 hours, with PBMCs isolated through density gradient centrifugation. PBMCs destined for TCR sequencing were cryopreserved in liquid nitrogen and later thawed in a 37 °C water bath. Purity of sorted or isolated CD4+, CD8+ and CD8+ TEMRA cells was at least 90%.

RNA was extracted with the RNeasy kit and about 0.5 to 1 ug was reverse transcribed using random hexamers. The immunoSEQ multiplex PCR assay, which covers 54 Vbeta and 13 Jbeta segments, was used to amplify TCR beta CDR3 regions. PCR amplification bias was corrected by using a synthetic template baseline for primer optimization and computational correction. As for the original processing: Reads were annotated to V, D and J genes according to IMGT and were analyzed with immunoSEQ Analyzer, with only productive sequences retained. Clonality was computed as one minus Shannon entropy normalized by log2 of the number of productive unique sequences. Public and private clones were assessed among the 100 most prevalent clones of each patient and control. Susac-specific clones were defined as absent from healthy and MS cohorts, over a thousand published viral clones and other ImmuneACCESS disease sequences. The public reads were reanalyzed by TCRdb: fastp trimming at Q25, MiXCR alignment, in-frame beta chains only. All rows with the same CDR3 protein become a single entry with the most common DNA and genes. These V and J calls are TCRdb output, not the study's own analysis. The sample includes fewer than 100,000 distinct CDR3 sequences, with roughly 90% observed a single time. The biggest ten clones account for 0.5% to 0.6% of the sample.

On this clonotype itself: Its antigen is still unknown. Base qualities are missing; no much larger clone stands one base away.

The sequenced sample consisted of CD8+ T cells from PBMCs. This TCR derives from a human donor with multiple sclerosis. Rearrangement joined TRBV7-9 to TRBJ2-1; TRBD1 could be the D gene, as 6 bases match. The DNA sequence is TGTGCCAGCAGCCAACAGGGCCCGGCCTACAATGAGCAGTTCTTC. This codes for CASSQQGPAYNEQFF.